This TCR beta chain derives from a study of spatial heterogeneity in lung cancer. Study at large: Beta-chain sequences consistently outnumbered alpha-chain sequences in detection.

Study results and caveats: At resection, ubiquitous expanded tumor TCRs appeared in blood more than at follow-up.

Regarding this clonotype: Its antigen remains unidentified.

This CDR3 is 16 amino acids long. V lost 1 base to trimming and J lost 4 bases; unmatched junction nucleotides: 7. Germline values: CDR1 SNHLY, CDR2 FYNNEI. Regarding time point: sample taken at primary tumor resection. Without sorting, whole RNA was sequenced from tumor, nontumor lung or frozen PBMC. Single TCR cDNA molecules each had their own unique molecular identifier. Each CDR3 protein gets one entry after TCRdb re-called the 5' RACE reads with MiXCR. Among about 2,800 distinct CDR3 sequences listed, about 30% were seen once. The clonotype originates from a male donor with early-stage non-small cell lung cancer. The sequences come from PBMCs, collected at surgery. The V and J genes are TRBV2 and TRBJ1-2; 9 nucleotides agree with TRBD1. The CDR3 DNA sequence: TGTGCCAGCAGTGAAGGCCCTGGACAGGGGTTCTATGGCTACACCTTC. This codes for CASSEGPGQGFYGYTF.